The 32 T cell receptor beta chains below were found in one sample sequenced in a study of blood T cell repertoires in COVID-19. Here immunoSEQ multiplex PCR was the method, and the copy in TCRdb shows in-frame clones only, minus some. The sample consists of 140,000 or so clones, about 84% of them appearing once. Material for sequencing was peripheral blood. These receptors originate from a woman aged 45-65 years with acute or convalescent COVID-19.

V is TRBV11-2 and J is TRBJ1-6; D unresolved. CDR1 SGHAT and CDR2 FQNNGV come from the germline V gene. The CDR3 extends over 16 amino acids. Between the trimmed V and J ends, which lost 6 bases and 3 bases, there was a span of 15 bases. The CDR3: CASRGGTAGYNSPLHF. In nucleotides, the CDR3 is TGTGCCAGCAGAGGTGGAACTGCGGGCTATAATTCACCCCTCCACTTT.

The genes are TRBV19 and TRBJ1-2; D is unclear. This CDR3 has 13 amino acids. The germline V gene encodes CDR1 LNHDA and CDR2 SQIVND (reference sequence). The V end was cut by 6 bases, the J end by 4 bases, with 12 bases between. The DNA of the CDR3 is TGTGCCAGTAGGCCACCTAACCTCTATGGCTACACCTTC. This sequence encodes CASRPPNLYGYTF.

The chain combines TRBV7-2 with TRBJ2-2; D is possibly TRBD2 (5 bases). CDR1 SGHTA and CDR2 FQGNSA come from the germline V gene. The CDR3 has 16 residues. Trimming left V 6 bases short and J 2 bases short, with 16 bases between. The CDR3 sequence: CASSFVGGINTGELFF. The CDR3 DNA reads TGTGCCAGCAGTTTCGTAGGAGGCATTAACACCGGGGAGCTGTTTTTT.

The table lists this clone with a count of one. The J gene is TRBJ1-1, the V gene TRBV3-1 (or the pseudogene TRBV3-2), with D perhaps TRBD1 (6 bases). Germline V gene data show CDR1 as LGHDT and CDR2 as YNNKEL (reference sequence). V dropped 6 bases and J dropped 4 bases, with 6 bases sitting between them. This CDR3 is 11 amino acids long. The CDR3 region has the DNA TGTGCCAGCAGACAGGGCACTGAAGCTTTCTTT. Translation gives CASRQGTEAFF.

V and J are TRBV27 and TRBJ1-2, with TRBD1 identical over 10 bases. This CDR3 contains 15 residues. J lost 7 bases, V lost 3 bases, and 8 bases had no gene match. Germline lookup yields CDR1 MNHEY and CDR2 SMNVEV (reference sequence). The CDR3 coding sequence is TGTGCCAGCAGTTTTGAGTGGGACAGGGGTAGTGGCTACACCTTC. Translated: CASSFEWDRGSGYTF.

The table lists this clone with a count of one. The chain uses TRBV5-1 and TRBJ1-6; no reliable D call. The CDR3 has 13 amino acids. The germline V gene encodes CDR1 SGHRS and CDR2 YFSETQ. With 5 bases removed from V and 10 bases from J, the gap between germline ends came to 13 bases. CDR3 amino acids: CASRGEGKSPLHF. CDR3 bases: TGCGCCAGCAGGGGCGAGGGAAAATCACCCCTCCACTTT.

V usage is TRBV5-5 and J usage is TRBJ2-1; 10 bases are a match to TRBD1. The V gene end was trimmed by 3 bases and the J gene end by 7 bases; junction bases not matched to a gene: 4. Germline lookup yields CDR1 SGHKS and CDR2 YYEKEE (reference sequence). The CDR3 length is 14 residues. As DNA, the CDR3 is TGTGCCAGCAGCTCCGGGACAGGGGTGAATGAGCAGTTCTTC. Translating it yields CASSSGTGVNEQFF. Filled out from reference TRBV5-5 and TRBJ2-1, the complete variable domain reads DAGVTQSPTHLIKTRGQQVTLRCSPISGHKSVSWYQQVLGQGPQFIFQYYEKEERGRGNFPDRFSARQFPNYSSELNVNALLLGDSALYLCASSSGTGVNEQFFGPGTRLTVL.

The CDR3 region has the DNA TGCGCCAGCAGCCAAGCGATTAGACAGGGGGCGCCTGGGAAGATCGGGGAGCTGTTTTTT. This encodes CASSQAIRQGAPGKIGELFF. The chain carries TRBV4-3 and TRBJ2-2; TRBD1 agrees at 10 bases. CDR1 and CDR2 (germline): LGHNA, YSLEER. The ends lost 1 base at V and 7 bases at J; junction bases unmatched: 18. This CDR3 has 20 amino acids.

This chain links TRBV28 with TRBJ1-2; 8 bases match TRBD1. Per the germline V gene, CDR1 is MDHEN and CDR2 is SYDVKM. V shed 5 bases, J shed 8 bases, and the junction held 7 bases outside the gene matches. The CDR3 is 13 amino acids. The CDR3 region has the DNA TGTGCCAGCAGTCCAGGGGGCGATAGGGGCTACACCTTC. Its protein is CASSPGGDRGYTF.

Only a few counts were recorded for this clone. This sequence joins TRBV7-8 and TRBJ2-7, with TRBD1 identical over 12 bases. Germline assignment: CDR1 SGHVS and CDR2 FQNEAQ. The CDR3 runs to 14 residues. V trimming: 5 bases; J trimming: 5 bases; junction bases outside the gene matches: 4. The CDR3 here is CASSVGTGGDEQYF. The CDR3 coding sequence is TGTGCCAGCAGCGTGGGGACAGGGGGCGACGAGCAGTACTTC.

V gene TRBV4-3 combines with J gene TRBJ2-2, with TRBD2 matching 8 bases. The CDR3 length is 18 residues. The ends lost 0 bases at V and 5 bases at J; junction bases unmatched: 11. CDR1 and CDR2 from the germline V gene are LGHNA and YSLEER. For the CDR3, the DNA is TGCGCCAGCAGCCAAGAACCCCCCAGATCGGGAGGGACCGGGGAGCTGTTTTTT. It translates to CASSQEPPRSGGTGELFF.

The J gene is TRBJ2-7, the V gene TRBV29-1, with 7 bases matching TRBD1. The V and J ends lost 0 bases and 8 bases, in that order; junction bases with no gene match: 13. Germline loops: CDR1 SQVTM, CDR2 ANQGSEA. The CDR3 is 15 amino acids. The CDR3 here is CSVEDLGQIITKQYF. CDR3 in DNA: TGCAGCGTTGAAGATTTGGGACAGATAATTACGAAGCAGTACTTC.

The chain joins TRBV5-1 to TRBJ2-1; D not certain. V was clipped by 0 bases and J by 7 bases, with 11 bases between them. Germline V gene sequence: CDR1 SGHRS, CDR2 YFSETQ. The CDR3 totals 14 residues. The CDR3 reads CASSLGLQLNEQFF. As DNA, the CDR3 is TGCGCCAGCAGCTTGGGTCTGCAACTTAATGAGCAGTTCTTC. Complete variable domain (other parts from reference TRBV5-1 and TRBJ2-1): KAGVTQTPRYLIKTRGQQVTLSCSPISGHRSVSWYQQTPGQGLQFLFEYFSETQRNKGNFPGRFSGRQFSNSRSEMNVSTLELGDSALYLCASSLGLQLNEQFFGPGTRLTVL.

The rearrangement uses TRBV19 and TRBJ2-1, with TRBD1 identical over 9 bases. V lost 2 bases to trimming and J lost 6 bases; unmatched junction nucleotides: 8. CDR3 length equals 16 residues. Looked up from germline, CDR1 is LNHDA and CDR2 is SQIVND (reference sequence). DNA of the CDR3: TGTGCCAGTAGTATAAGGGGGACAGGGTTTGGCAATGAGCAGTTCTTC. It specifies CASSIRGTGFGNEQFF.

The chain is built from TRBV19 and TRBJ1-1; a weak D match, TRBD1 (5 bases). The V and J ends lost 5 bases and 1 base respectively, with 8 bases between them. Germline lookup yields CDR1 LNHDA and CDR2 SQIVND (reference sequence). This CDR3 is built from 13 residues. The CDR3 is CASSDTGNTEAFF. The CDR3 bases are TGTGCCAGTAGTGATACAGGGAACACTGAAGCTTTCTTT.

For this clone: A read error is possible here, since a much larger clone lies one base away. V is TRBV28 and J is TRBJ1-5; D unresolved. From germline, CDR1 is MDHEN and CDR2 SYDVKM. CDR3 size: 12 residues. Trimming took 3 bases from V and 6 from J, leaving 6 bases between them. CDR3 DNA: TGTGCCAGCAGTTTTAGAAGTCAGCCCCAGCATTTT. Its translation is CASSFRSQPQHF.

The DNA for the CDR3 is TGTGCCAGCTCACCCCCGGCCAGGGCCCCTGAAGCTTTCTTT. This encodes CASSPPARAPEAFF. The chain joins TRBV18 to TRBJ1-1; possible D gene TRBD1, 5 bases. CDR1 and CDR2 (germline): KGHSH, LQKENI. The length of the CDR3 is 14 residues. V lost 3 bases, J lost 6 bases, and 14 bases lay in between.

The rearrangement links TRBV3-1 (or the pseudogene TRBV3-2) to TRBJ2-5; a possible D gene is TRBD2 (5 bases). Trimming removed 1 base from V and 1 base from J, with 13 bases in between. Germline CDR1 LGHDT, CDR2 YNNKEL (reference sequence). The CDR3 spans 16 residues. The CDR3 here is CASSQVARFFQETQYF. The CDR3 DNA reads as TGTGCCAGCAGCCAAGTAGCGAGATTCTTCCAAGAGACCCAGTACTTC.

The chain has TRBV14 and TRBJ1-2; no reliable D call. Per germline, CDR1 SGHDN and CDR2 FVKESK. Trimming stripped 0 bases from V and 1 base from J, with 6 bases between. The CDR3 extends over 14 amino acids. CDR3 sequence (DNA): TGTGCCAGCAGCCAAGATCCTTATAACTATGGCTACACCTTC. Its protein product is CASSQDPYNYGYTF.

The chain joins TRBV30 to TRBJ2-7; possibly TRBD1 for D (7 bases). Trimming removed 3 bases from V and 3 bases from J, with 15 bases in between. Germline V lookup: CDR1 GTSNPN, CDR2 SVGIG (reference sequence). The CDR3 loop spans 14 amino acids. DNA for the CDR3: TGTGCCTGGAGAGCCGCAGGGGGGATCTACGAGCAGTACTTC. Translation gives CAWRAAGGIYEQYF.

This clone has more than one count but fewer than ten. V and J are TRBV11-1 and TRBJ2-3; 10 nucleotides align to TRBD1. Germline CDR1 SGHAT, CDR2 FQDESV (reference sequence). The V and J ends lost 5 bases and 1 base, in that order; junction bases with no gene match: 6. This CDR3 comprises 16 residues. The CDR3 here is CASSQTGTGGTDTQYF. In nucleotides, the CDR3 is TGTGCCAGCAGCCAAACCGGGACAGGGGGCACAGATACGCAGTATTTT. The variable domain in full, completed from reference TRBV11-1 and TRBJ2-3, reads EAEVAQSPRYKITEKSQAVAFWCDPISGHATLYWYRQILGQGPELLVQFQDESVVDDSQLPKDRFSAERLKGVDSTLKIQPAELGDSAMYLCASSQTGTGGTDTQYFGPGTRLTVL.

J is TRBJ1-6 and V is TRBV27; D call uncertain. Trimming cost V 4 bases and J 0 bases, with 10 bases left between them. CDR3 length: 16 amino acids. In germline, CDR1 is MNHEY, CDR2 SMNVEV (reference sequence). The CDR3 nucleotides read TGTGCCAGCAGTTCTACCTCAATCTCCTATAATTCACCCCTCCACTTT. Translated, it gives CASSSTSISYNSPLHF.

This clone turned up a few times. The chain uses TRBV5-1 and TRBJ1-4; no definite D call. V shed 0 bases and J shed 0 bases, with 9 bases lying between them. Per germline, CDR1 SGHRS and CDR2 YFSETQ. This CDR3 comprises 16 residues. The CDR3 DNA reads TGCGCCAGCAGCTTGGGGGAGACTGCAACTAATGAAAAACTGTTTTTT. Translating gives CASSLGETATNEKLFF. Drawing the rest from reference TRBV5-1 and TRBJ1-4, the complete variable domain is KAGVTQTPRYLIKTRGQQVTLSCSPISGHRSVSWYQQTPGQGLQFLFEYFSETQRNKGNFPGRFSGRQFSNSRSEMNVSTLELGDSALYLCASSLGETATNEKLFFGSGTQLSVL.

This clone showed up just a few times. V and J are TRBV20-1 and TRBJ2-1; 9 bases are a match to TRBD2. Germline V gene lookup returns CDR1 DFQATT and CDR2 SNEGSKA (reference sequence). This CDR3 has 14 residues. The J segment lost 6 bases and the V segment lost 3 bases, leaving 6 bases of the junction unmatched. The CDR3 is CSASRGGASNEQFF. As DNA, the CDR3 is TGCAGTGCTAGTCGCGGGGGGGCCAGCAATGAGCAGTTCTTC.

The chain carries TRBV25-1 and TRBJ1-1; weak D call: TRBD1 (5 bases). The CDR3 is made up of 12 amino acids. Germline V gene sequence: CDR1 MGHDK, CDR2 SYGVNS. V was trimmed by 8 bases and J by 3 bases, leaving 10 bases between them. CDR3 nucleotide sequence: TGTGCCAGCGCCCGGGGGGACACTGAAGCTTTCTTT. Translated, it gives CASARGDTEAFF.

V usage is TRBV5-4 and J usage is TRBJ2-5, with 10 bases that match TRBD1. Germline CDR1 SGHNT, CDR2 YYREEE (reference sequence). The CDR3 contains 13 residues. V gave up 3 bases and J gave up 5 bases; unmatched junction bases: 1. CDR3 sequence: CASSSDRGETQYF. CDR3 DNA sequence: TGTGCCAGCAGCTCGGACAGGGGGGAGACCCAGTACTTC.

This sequence joins TRBV9 and TRBJ1-4, with TRBD1 identical over 12 bases. V lost 4 bases and J lost 3; bases outside the gene matches: 10. CDR1 and CDR2 (germline): SGDLS, YYNGEE. There are 18 residues in the CDR3. The CDR3: CASSRGTGGKLSNEKLFF. The CDR3 region has the DNA TGTGCCAGCAGCCGTGGGACAGGGGGCAAGTTATCTAATGAAAAACTGTTTTTT.

The chain joins TRBV18 to TRBJ1-2, with D perhaps matching TRBD1 (5 bases). Germline CDR1 KGHSH, CDR2 LQKENI. Deletions cut 6 bases from V and 7 bases from J, with 27 bases between. CDR3 length: 17 amino acids. The CDR3 DNA follows: TGTGCCAGCTCTACAATACCCGGATCGGGGGGAAGAGCTGGCTACACCTTC. Translated: CASSTIPGSGGRAGYTF.

This chain links TRBV6-2 or TRBV6-3 with TRBJ1-5, with D unresolved. CDR1 is MNHEY and CDR2 is SVGEGT in the germline V gene. The CDR3 sequence is 17 residues long. The V end was cut by 6 bases, the J end by 0 bases, with 18 bases between. The CDR3 nucleotides are TGTGCCAGCAGCCGGAGGATAGAGGGATATAGCAATCAGCCCCAGCATTTT. This gives the protein CASSRRIEGYSNQPQHF.

The chain joins TRBV18 to TRBJ2-5; TRBD1 is a possible D gene (5 bases). CDR3 length equals 15 residues. CDR1 KGHSH and CDR2 LQKENI come from the germline V gene. Trimming took off 6 bases at V and 2 bases at J, with 16 bases between the two ends. CDR3 bases: TGTGCCAGCTCTCCCGGACAAAGCCCTCAAGAGACCCAGTACTTC. Its protein product is CASSPGQSPQETQYF.

V usage is TRBV9 and J usage is TRBJ1-2; D possibly corresponds to TRBD1 (5 bases). This CDR3 has 13 residues. Germline V CDR1 and CDR2: SGDLS, YYNGEE. Trimming took 4 bases from V and 8 from J, leaving 15 bases between them. CDR3 sequence reads: CASSPLGLWGYTF. The CDR3 region has the DNA TGTGCCAGCAGCCCATTGGGACTATGGGGCTACACCTTC.

This rearrangement joins TRBV10-3 to TRBJ1-4, with TRBD1 as a possible D gene (6 bases). The ends were cut back, 6 bases at V and 7 bases at J, with 12 bases in the middle. The germline gives CDR1 ENHRY, CDR2 SYGVKD. The CDR3 extends over 13 amino acids. This CDR3 is CAISSPDSEKLFF. CDR3 bases: TGTGCCATCAGCAGCCCGGACAGTGAAAAACTGTTTTTT.